This T cell receptor (beta chain) was documented in a study of radiotherapy plus CTLA-4 blockade in lung cancer. The CDR3 contains 15 residues. Trimming removed 2 bases at V and 5 bases at J, with 16 bases between. CDR1 GTSNPN and CDR2 SVGIG come from the germline V gene (reference sequence). Generated by immunoSEQ multiplex PCR, the TCRdb table keeps only in-frame clones and is missing some. In the table there are about 80,000 clones, about 84% of which are singletons. The sequence was collected from a human donor with non-small cell lung cancer who had stable disease on radiotherapy plus ipilimumab. The chain is built from TRBV30 and TRBJ1-5; TRBD1 might be the D (5 bases). The sequencing here drew on peripheral blood, taken from a patient treated with radiotherapy plus ipilimumab. CDR3 protein: CAWSILGHQDQPQHF. DNA for the CDR3: TGTGCCTGGAGTATTTTGGGGCACCAGGATCAGCCCCAGCATTTT. The full variable domain, in which reference TRBV30 and TRBJ1-5 provide the parts outside the CDR3, is SQTIHQWPATLVQPVGSPLSLECTVEGTSNPNLYWYRQAAGRGLQLLFYSVGIGQISSEVPQNLSASRPQDRQFILSSKKLLLSDSGFYLCAWSILGHQDQPQHFGDGTRLSIL.